The 17 T cell receptor beta chains presented below share a single source sample, sequenced in a study of CD8+CD57+ T cells in acquired aplastic anemia. According to the study, genomic DNA was the template for TCR beta VDJ and CDR3 profiling. TCRdb reanalysed the reads using MiXCR and keeps one entry per CDR3 protein. The repertoire holds 300,000 or so distinct CDR3 sequences, with roughly 61% as singletons. Patients selected for sequencing had displayed CD8+CD57+ cell expansion by flow cytometry. The sequenced sample was sorted CD4+, CD8+, or CD8+CD57+ T cells (not recorded which) from PBMCs. These receptors all come from a human donor with aplastic anemia.

In its sample, this clonotype was seen a few times. At one end the junction does not follow the germline gene, possibly because of a read error. This chain joins TRBV7-7 and TRBJ2-2; a weak D match, TRBD1 (5 bases). In germline, CDR1 is SSHAT, CDR2 FNYEAQ (reference sequence). The CDR3 is 15 residues long. The CDR3 loop is CASSLGREHTGELFF. In DNA, the CDR3 is TGTGCTAGCAGCTTAGGCAGGGAACACACCGGGGAGCTGTTTTTT.

V and J are TRBV4-1 and TRBJ2-7; TRBD2 agrees at 10 bases. Germline CDR1 and CDR2: MGHRA and YSYEKL. V dropped 0 bases and J dropped 4; count of bases not matched to a gene: 6. This CDR3 region has 16 residues. In DNA, the CDR3 is TGCGCCAGCAGCCAAGATCTGGTAGCGGGGGGTTACGAGCAGTACTTC. Translating gives CASSQDLVAGGYEQYF.

The chain carries TRBV9 and TRBJ2-5; D is uncertain. This CDR3 is built from 13 residues. The germline V gene encodes CDR1 SGDLS and CDR2 YYNGEE. V was cut by 0 bases and J by 1 base, with 4 bases left in between. As DNA, the CDR3 is TGTGCCAGCAGCGTAGACGGCCAAGAGACCCAGTACTTC. It yields the protein CASSVDGQETQYF.

The rearrangement joins TRBV2 to TRBJ2-7, with unresolved D. Germline V CDR1 and CDR2: SNHLY, FYNNEI. V lost 2 bases and J lost 3, with 8 bases in between. This CDR3 region has 13 residues. In DNA form, the CDR3 reads TGTGCCAGCAGTGAACCCAGTTTCTACGAGCAGTACTTC. It is translated as CASSEPSFYEQYF.

This clonotype has just a few counts. The chain uses TRBV19 and TRBJ2-2; no definite D call. V was clipped by 3 bases and J by 4 bases, with 15 bases between them. Germline CDR1 and CDR2: LNHDA and SQIVND (reference sequence). The CDR3 loop spans 16 amino acids. CDR3 nucleotides: TGTGCCAGTAGTATGGGCAGGATCAGGAGCACCGGGGAGCTGTTTTTT. As protein: CASSMGRIRSTGELFF.

The rearrangement uses TRBV7-3 and TRBJ2-7; D is uncertain. The V gene's germline CDR1 is SGHTA and CDR2 FQGTGA. Between the trimmed V and J ends, which lost 4 bases and 7 bases, there was a span of 17 bases. The CDR3 runs to 14 residues. This CDR3 is CASSSDPQAREQYF. The CDR3 nucleotides read TGTGCCAGCAGCTCCGATCCCCAAGCACGGGAGCAGTACTTC.

The sample holds many counts of this clonotype. The CDR3 is CASSSTDSSGANVLTF. The CDR3 DNA sequence: TGTGCCAGCAGTTCAACGGACAGCTCTGGGGCCAACGTCCTGACTTTC. The chain recombines TRBV6-5 with TRBJ2-6, with a possible D match to TRBD1 (6 bases). Germline V gene data show CDR1 as MNHEY and CDR2 as SVGAGI. V was trimmed by 4 bases and J by 0 bases, leaving 10 bases between them. The CDR3 runs 16 residues.

In its sample, this clonotype was seen many times. The CDR3 sequence is CASSISGYEQYF. For the CDR3, the DNA is TGTGCCAGTAGTATATCGGGTTACGAGCAGTACTTC. The V and J genes are TRBV19 and TRBJ2-7; D is undetermined. V shed 2 bases and J shed 4 bases, with 6 bases lying between them. The germline CDR1 and CDR2 sequences are LNHDA and SQIVND (reference sequence). The CDR3 is made up of 12 amino acids.

This clonotype was seen ten or more times. This chain uses TRBV9 with TRBJ2-5; D may correspond to TRBD1 or TRBD2 (5 bases each). V lost 3 bases and J 0 bases, leaving 9 bases between the germline ends. In germline, CDR1 is SGDLS, CDR2 YYNGEE. The CDR3 runs to 14 residues. The CDR3 is CASSGPGHQETQYF. The CDR3, as DNA: TGTGCCAGCAGCGGTCCGGGACACCAAGAGACCCAGTACTTC.

This chain joins TRBV2 and TRBJ2-1, with D perhaps matching TRBD1 (7 bases). V shed 8 bases and J shed 5 bases, with 19 bases lying between them. Germline values: CDR1 SNHLY, CDR2 FYNNEI. The CDR3 contains 15 residues. CDR3 bases: TGTGCCAGCGGAACTAGCAGGGGGAAGAACAATGAGCAGTTCTTC. Translating gives CASGTSRGKNNEQFF.

There are many counts of this clonotype. The chain is built from TRBV12-3 or TRBV12-4 and TRBJ2-3; D is undetermined. Deletions cut 7 bases from V and 4 bases from J, with 12 bases between. CDR3 size: 13 residues. CDR3 bases: TGTGCCAGCACCACCGGGTTCTCAGATACGCAGTATTTT. Protein: CASTTGFSDTQYF.

This sequence joins TRBV5-1 and TRBJ2-3; TRBD2 agrees at 10 bases. The CDR3 is made up of 15 amino acids. V lost 7 bases and J lost 3; bases outside the gene matches: 8. CDR1 SGHRS and CDR2 YFSETQ come from the germline V gene. CDR3 nucleotides: TGCGCCAGCTCCGGGGCTAGCGGGGGAACAGATACGCAGTATTTT. Translated, it gives CASSGASGGTDTQYF. Filled out from reference TRBV5-1 and TRBJ2-3, the complete variable domain reads KAGVTQTPRYLIKTRGQQVTLSCSPISGHRSVSWYQQTPGQGLQFLFEYFSETQRNKGNFPGRFSGRQFSNSRSEMNVSTLELGDSALYLCASSGASGGTDTQYFGPGTRLTVL.

This clonotype was recorded many times. Written as DNA, the CDR3 is TGTGCCAGCAGCAAGGGGGCGCCCAATGAGCAGTTCTTC. This sequence encodes CASSKGAPNEQFF. The rearrangement joins TRBV11-3 to TRBJ2-1, with 7 bases fitting TRBD1. V was clipped by 5 bases and J by 6 bases; unmatched bases: 4. Germline loops: CDR1 SGHNT, CDR2 YENEEA. CDR3 length: 13 amino acids.

The chain has TRBV7-2 and TRBJ1-2; the match to TRBD1 covers 8 bases. This CDR3 is 14 amino acids long. CDR1 and CDR2 (germline): SGHTA, FQGNSA. Trimming at V came to 3 bases and at J to 8 bases, leaving 8 bases not matched to a gene. CDR3 region: CASSFAGGAEGYTF. The CDR3 coding sequence is TGTGCCAGCAGCTTTGCAGGGGGCGCGGAGGGCTACACCTTC.

The CDR3 nucleotides are TGCAGTGCTAGGGCCGGACAGAACACCGGGGAGCTGTTTTTT. The encoded protein is CSARAGQNTGELFF. The V gene is TRBV20-1, the J gene TRBJ2-2; D is possibly TRBD1 (5 bases). In germline, CDR1 is DFQATT, CDR2 SNEGSKA (reference sequence). CDR3 length: 14 amino acids. Trimming left V 3 bases short and J 1 base short, with 9 bases between.

CDR3 region: CASSPRLGTENTEAFF. The CDR3 nucleotides read TGTGCCAGCTCACCACGGCTCGGGACAGAGAACACTGAAGCTTTCTTT. V and J are TRBV18 and TRBJ1-1; 7 nucleotides agree with TRBD1. Germline CDR1 reads KGHSH; CDR2 reads LQKENI. With V trimmed by 1 base and J by 1 base, 6 bases remained unmatched. The CDR3 is 16 residues long.

V is TRBV9 and J is TRBJ2-3, with 7 bases that match TRBD2. J lost 0 bases, V lost 4 bases, and 14 bases had no gene match. Germline-derived CDR1 and CDR2 are SGDLS and YYNGEE. This CDR3 spans 18 amino acids. CDR3 loop: CASSSVGLTSVSTDTQYF. The CDR3 nucleotides read TGTGCCAGCAGCTCAGTAGGCTTAACTAGCGTTAGCACAGATACGCAGTATTTT.